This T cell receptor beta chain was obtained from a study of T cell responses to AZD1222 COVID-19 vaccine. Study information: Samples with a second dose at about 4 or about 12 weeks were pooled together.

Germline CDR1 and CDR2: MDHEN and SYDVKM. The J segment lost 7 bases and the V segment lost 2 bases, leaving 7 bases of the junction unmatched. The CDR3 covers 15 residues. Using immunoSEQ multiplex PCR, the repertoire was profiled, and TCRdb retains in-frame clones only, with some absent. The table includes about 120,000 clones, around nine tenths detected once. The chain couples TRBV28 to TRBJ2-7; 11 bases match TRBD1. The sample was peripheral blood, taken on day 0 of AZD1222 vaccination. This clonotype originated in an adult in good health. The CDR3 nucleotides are TGTGCCAGCAGTTTAGCCGGACAGGGGGCGAGGGAGCAGTACTTC. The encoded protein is CASSLAGQGAREQYF.